This record covers a single T cell receptor (beta chain). The data belong to a study of blood T cell repertoires in COVID-19. On the study more broadly: From the United States, Italy and Spain came samples of acute and convalescent COVID-19.

Clones were read by immunoSEQ multiplex PCR, and TCRdb kept only the in-frame ones, dropping some. The sample includes around 240,000 clones, about 90% of them seen just once. Participants, about 18 to 95 years old, spanned under 25 US areas. Cohort assignment relied on participant-reported clinical history. Germline assignment: CDR1 SGDLS and CDR2 YYNGEE. The CDR3 is made up of 19 amino acids. The junction had 12 bases not matched to a gene; V was cut back by 2 bases and J by 0 bases. The origin of this receptor is a human donor in a cohort exposed to, infected with or recovered from COVID-19 (not recorded which). The donor label of this sample is uncertain. This chain uses TRBV9 with TRBJ1-3; 9 nucleotides agree with TRBD1. The source material was PBMCs or T cells enriched from blood (not recorded which). The chain's CDR3 is CASSVRDRDQKYSGNTIYF. The CDR3 DNA sequence: TGTGCCAGCAGCGTCCGGGACAGGGACCAGAAGTACTCTGGAAACACCATATATTTT.